The text below deals with one T cell receptor (beta chain). The data stem from a study of blood T cell repertoires in COVID-19. Clones were read by immunoSEQ multiplex PCR, and TCRdb kept only the in-frame ones, dropping some. The profile shows around 150,000 clones, around 90% of them singletons. The CDR3 totals 13 residues. Between the trimmed V and J ends, which lost 6 bases and 8 bases, there was a span of 16 bases. The sequence derives from a man between 60 and 75 years old with acute or convalescent COVID-19. J is TRBJ1-2 and V is TRBV12-3 or TRBV12-4; a possible D gene is TRBD1 (5 bases). Sequences were obtained from peripheral blood. CDR3: CASSPDSFLGYTF. CDR3 sequence (DNA): TGTGCCAGCAGCCCCGACAGCTTTTTGGGCTACACCTTC.